One sample yielded the 23 T cell receptor beta chains listed below, sequenced in a study of T cell clonality in common variable immunodeficiency. TCRdb keeps only in-frame clones here, not all; method: immunoSEQ multiplex PCR. This sample carries under 35,000 clones and no singletons, and 3.5% to 4% goes to the top ten. The source material was peripheral blood mononuclear cells. Receptor source: a person aged 18 to 75 in good health.

This clone was counted at least ten times. The read gets to within 3 residues of the CDR3 end, and the germline J gene fills in the rest. This chain joins TRBV20-1 and TRBJ2-2, with 12 positions matching TRBD1. CDR3 length: 16 amino acids. V gave up 0 bases and J gave up 6 bases; unmatched junction bases: 5. Germline loops: CDR1 DFQATT, CDR2 SNEGSKA (reference sequence). The sequenced part of the CDR3 DNA is TGCAGTGCTAGAGATCCCGGGACAGGGGGCCCCGGGGAG. Its translation is CSARDPGTGGPGE. The CDR3 in its entirety is CSARDPGTGGPGELFF.

This clone showed up many times. The sequenced fragment ends 3 residues before the CDR3 boundary, so the rest is inferred from the germline J gene. The chain carries TRBV6-2 or TRBV6-3 and TRBJ1-1; tentatively, D is TRBD1 (6 bases). The CDR3 length is 13 residues. Deletions cut 4 bases from V and 3 bases from J, with 9 bases between. The germline gives CDR1 MNHEY, CDR2 SVGEGT. Incomplete CDR3 DNA: TGTGCCAGCAGTTCGCGGGGGCACACTGAA. Translation gives CASSSRGHTE. The whole CDR3 sequence is CASSSRGHTEAFF.

Many counts were recorded for this clone. The observed sequence ends 3 residues before the CDR3 terminus, with the missing tail filled in from the germline J gene. Other nucleotide sequences from this sample produce the same CDR3. The gene calls are TRBV7-2 and TRBJ1-1, with TRBD1 as a possible D gene (5 bases). Germline V lookup: CDR1 SGHTA, CDR2 FQGNSA. Trimming took 7 bases from V and 1 from J, leaving 10 bases between them. The CDR3 is made up of 13 amino acids. The DNA read from the CDR3 is TGTGCCAGCATTTCGACAGCGAACACTGAA. It codes for CASISTANTE. The complete CDR3 sequence is CASISTANTEAFF.

This clone was seen repeatedly, ten times or more. The CDR3 goes on 3 residues after the read ends, and that part is filled in from the germline J gene. The gene calls are TRBV18 and TRBJ2-5; TRBD2 aligns across 12 bases. The CDR3 consists of 16 residues. Germline assignment: CDR1 KGHSH and CDR2 LQKENI. V dropped 0 bases and J dropped 3; count of bases not matched to a gene: 2. The covered CDR3 bases are TGTGCCAGCTCACCACCAGGACTAGCGGGAAAAGAGACC. It yields the protein CASSPPGLAGKET. The whole CDR3 protein is CASSPPGLAGKETQYF.

Many counts were recorded for this clone. The CDR3 is cut off 3 residues early in the read; its end comes from the germline J gene. V gene TRBV20-1 combines with J gene TRBJ2-5; 11 nucleotides line up with TRBD1. The junction had 8 bases not matched to a gene; V was cut back by 6 bases and J by 5 bases. The CDR3 is 14 amino acids. Per the germline V gene, CDR1 is DFQATT and CDR2 is SNEGSKA (reference sequence). The part of the CDR3 DNA that was read is TGCAGTGCCCGGGACAGGGGGGGACGGGAGACC. Its protein product is CSARDRGGRET. The whole CDR3 region reads CSARDRGGRETQYF.

This clone was counted only a few times. Coverage ceases 3 residues before the CDR3 finishes, and the germline J gene fills in the end. J is TRBJ2-1 and V is TRBV2, with D tentatively TRBD2 (6 bases). The germline V gene encodes CDR1 SNHLY and CDR2 FYNNEI. The V and J ends lost 6 bases and 8 bases respectively, with 17 bases between them. This CDR3 comprises 14 residues. CDR3: CASRGDLSGDEQFF. The sequenced part of the CDR3 DNA is TGTGCCAGCAGGGGGGACTTATCGGGGGATGAG.

This clone was observed at least ten times. The observed sequence ends 3 residues before the CDR3 terminus, with the missing tail filled in from the germline J gene. The chain has TRBV19 and TRBJ1-1; no clear D gene. The CDR3 is 12 residues long. CDR1 is LNHDA, CDR2 SQIVND, per germline (reference sequence). Trimming pared 7 bases from V and 7 bases from J, leaving 13 bases between. CDR3 loop: CASTQSGDEAFF. CDR3 bases read: TGTGCCAGTACCCAGTCAGGAGATGAA.

This clone is medium-sized (0.01 to 0.1%) by share. The read stops 3 residues short of the end of the CDR3; the missing end is completed from the germline J gene. The chain joins TRBV7-3 to TRBJ2-3; 11 bases are a match to TRBD2. V dropped 6 bases and J dropped 1; count of bases not matched to a gene: 9. The CDR3 runs to 17 residues. Germline lookup yields CDR1 SGHTA and CDR2 FQGTGA. The CDR3 sequence is CASSKYGTSGRTDTQYF. The part of the CDR3 DNA that was read is TGTGCCAGCAGTAAATATGGGACTAGCGGACGCACAGATACG.

This clone was detected many times. One junction end does not reproduce the germline sequence, and a read error may be involved. The sequence runs out 3 residues before the end of the CDR3; the remainder is reconstructed from the germline J gene. The J gene is TRBJ1-1, the V gene TRBV4-2; a weak D match, TRBD1 (6 bases). Germline CDR1 and CDR2: LGHNA and YNFKEQ. The CDR3 is 13 amino acids. The covered CDR3 bases are TGCGCCAGCAGCCACGTTCAGGGGTGGGAA. Translated: CASSHVQGWE. The full CDR3 is CASSHVQGWEAFF.

This clone showed up many times. CDR3 DNA (partial): TGTGCCAGCAGCACCCGGTGGAACACTGAA. Translated: CASSTRWNTE. The full CDR3 protein is CASSTRWNTEAFF. The genes are TRBV13 and TRBJ1-1; D ambiguous. The read ends 3 residues before the CDR3 terminus; that terminus is restored from the germline J gene. CDR1 and CDR2 from the germline V gene are PRHDT and FYEKMQ (reference sequence). The CDR3 totals 13 residues. The germline V and J ends were trimmed by 5 bases and 1 base, with 8 bases remaining between them.

This clone was picked up many times. The read stops 3 residues short of the end of the CDR3; the missing end is completed from the germline J gene. J is TRBJ1-2 and V is TRBV6-1; D unclear. Trimming left V 1 base short and J 1 base short, with 7 bases between. The CDR3 extends over 14 amino acids. Germline CDR1 reads MNHNS; CDR2 reads SASEGT. The DNA read from the CDR3 is TGTGCCAGCAGTGAAGTAGTCGATAACTATGGC. It specifies CASSEVVDNYG. The CDR3, in full, reads CASSEVVDNYGYTF.

This clone was counted many times. The CDR3 end lies 3 residues beyond the end of the read and is filled in from the germline J gene. V is TRBV4-2 and J is TRBJ2-3; 10 positions match TRBD2. This CDR3 comprises 18 residues. Germline CDR1 LGHNA, CDR2 YNFKEQ. J gave up 5 bases and V 4 bases, and 15 bases lay outside the gene matches. The sequenced part of the CDR3 DNA is TGTGCCAGCAGCCTACTGTGGGCCAGCGGGGGGGCGCAAGATACG. Its protein is CASSLLWASGGAQDT. The full-length CDR3 reads as CASSLLWASGGAQDTQYF.

This clone has at least ten counts. The covered CDR3 bases are TGTGCCAGCAGCTTCCAGGTGGGAGATACG. It specifies CASSFQVGDT. The full-length CDR3 reads as CASSFQVGDTQYF. The chain joins TRBV5-6 to TRBJ2-3; D not resolved. The read gets to within 3 residues of the CDR3 end, and the germline J gene fills in the rest. Germline V lookup: CDR1 SGHDT, CDR2 YYEEEE. V lost 2 bases, J lost 5 bases, and 9 bases lay in between. The CDR3 loop spans 13 amino acids.

Many counts were recorded for this clone. The CDR3 extends 3 residues past the end of the read, so its final part is completed from the germline J gene. The V and J genes are TRBV4-2 and TRBJ1-2; no reliable D call. Trimming took 0 bases from V and 5 from J, leaving 7 bases between them. CDR1 and CDR2 from the germline V gene are LGHNA and YNFKEQ. There are 13 residues in the CDR3. The CDR3 DNA, read in part, is TGTGCCAGCAGCCAAGATCCCCTGTATGGC. Amino acids: CASSQDPLYG. In full, the CDR3 is CASSQDPLYGYTF.

This clone was observed many times. The read halts 3 residues ahead of the CDR3 end, with the missing end drawn from the germline J gene. The rearrangement links TRBV18 to TRBJ2-7; the D is unclear. CDR1 and CDR2 from the germline V gene are KGHSH and LQKENI. This CDR3 contains 15 residues. Trimming left V 2 bases short and J 3 bases short, with 14 bases between. The CDR3 spells CASSPLGRKDYEQYF. The CDR3 bases that were read are TGTGCCAGCTCACCATTGGGCCGAAAAGACTACGAG.

In its sample, this clone was seen many times. The CDR3 end is not reached by the read, which stops 3 residues before it; the germline J gene fills it in. This rearrangement joins TRBV12-3 or TRBV12-4 to TRBJ2-1; possibly TRBD1 for D (6 bases). V lost 6 bases, J lost 8 bases, and 11 bases lay in between. This CDR3 region has 12 residues. CDR3 sequence: CASSLQGHEQFF. CDR3 DNA (partial): TGTGCCAGCAGCCTACAGGGACATGAG.

About this clone: The read ends 3 residues shy of where the CDR3 ends; the end is completed using the germline J gene. The chain recombines TRBV5-1 with TRBJ1-4; 7 bases line up with TRBD1. The V gene's germline CDR1 is SGHRS and CDR2 YFSETQ. The CDR3 is made up of 16 amino acids. Partial CDR3 DNA: TGCGCCAGCAGCTTGGCCGGGGGACAGTCGTATTCACCA. It specifies CASSLAGGQSYSP. In full, the CDR3 is CASSLAGGQSYSPLFF. The variable domain in full, with the rest retrieved from reference TRBV5-1 and TRBJ1-4, is KAGVTQTPRYLIKTRGQQVTLSCSPISGHRSVSWYQQTPGQGLQFLFEYFSETQRNKGNFPGRFSGRQFSNSRSEMNVSTLELGDSALYLCASSLAGGQSYSPLFFGSGTQLSVL.

Ten or more counts support this clone. CDR3 bases read: TGTGCCAGTAGTGAATGGCGGGGGGGAGATGTAGATACG. As protein: CASSEWRGGDVDT. The complete CDR3 sequence is CASSEWRGGDVDTQYF. The rearrangement links TRBV19 to TRBJ2-3, with 9 bases lining up with TRBD2. The read is 3 residues too short to cover the CDR3 end, so that end is filled in from the germline J gene. The CDR3 has 16 amino acids. The V gene's germline CDR1 is LNHDA and CDR2 SQIVND (reference sequence). The V gene end was trimmed by 5 bases and the J gene end by 5 bases; junction bases not matched to a gene: 11. The full variable domain, in which reference TRBV19 and TRBJ2-3 provide the parts outside the CDR3, is DGGITQSPKYLFRKEGQNVTLSCEQNLNHDAMYWYRQDPGQGLRLIYYSQIVNDFQKGDIAEGYSVSREKKESFPLTVTSAQKNPTAFYLCASSEWRGGDVDTQYFGPGTRLTVL.

This clone occurred many times. Read sequence stops 3 residues before the CDR3 end, and the germline J gene provides the missing end. V and J are TRBV5-6 and TRBJ2-3; tentatively, D is TRBD2 (5 bases). The CDR3 runs 14 residues. V lost 2 bases, J lost 6 bases, and 13 bases lay in between. The germline CDR1 and CDR2 sequences are SGHDT and YYEEEE. CDR3 in amino acids: CASSFRTPGDTQYF. Partial CDR3 DNA: TGTGCCAGCAGCTTTAGGACCCCGGGGGATACG.

This clone was detected ten times or more. Read coverage stops 3 residues before the CDR3 terminus; the germline J gene supplies the remainder. The gene calls are TRBV30 and TRBJ2-3, with a weak D call TRBD2 (5 bases). The length of the CDR3 is 16 residues. The germline V gene encodes CDR1 GTSNPN and CDR2 SVGIG (reference sequence). The CDR3 reads CAWSVWASRNQETQYF. The CDR3 bases that were read are TGTGCCTGGAGTGTATGGGCTAGCAGAAACCAAGAGACG.

This clone was observed at least ten times. The missing CDR3 end, 3 residues past where the read stops, is filled in from the germline J gene. This rearrangement joins TRBV5-4 to TRBJ2-5, with D possibly matching TRBD2 (6 bases). The CDR3 consists of 16 residues. In germline, CDR1 is SGHNT, CDR2 YYREEE (reference sequence). V dropped 4 bases and J dropped 2 bases, with 18 bases sitting between them. CDR3 sequence reads: CASSGGRQAQQETQYF. CDR3 bases read: TGTGCCAGCAGCGGGGGGAGGCAGGCACAACAAGAGACC.

The sample holds many counts of this clone. The read gets to within 3 residues of the CDR3 end, and the germline J gene fills in the rest. The V call is TRBV10-3, the J call TRBJ2-1, with 9 bases identical to TRBD2. This CDR3 has 15 residues. Trimming cost V 4 bases and J 5 bases; bases outside gene matches: 6. Germline loops: CDR1 ENHRY, CDR2 SYGVKD. CDR3 in amino acids: CAISVSSGKNNEQFF. The CDR3 bases that were read are TGTGCCATCAGTGTTTCTAGCGGGAAGAACAATGAG.

This clone occurred a few times. The read terminates 3 residues before the CDR3 end, so the remaining end is supplied by the germline J gene. The chain recombines TRBV20-1 with TRBJ2-3; D perhaps matches TRBD2 (7 bases). Germline CDR1 is DFQATT and CDR2 is SNEGSKA (reference sequence). This CDR3 has 13 residues. The V end was cut by 5 bases, the J end by 3 bases, with 12 bases between. CDR3 sequence reads: CSAERGGTDTQYF. Incomplete CDR3 DNA: TGCAGTGCTGAAAGGGGGGGAACAGATACG.